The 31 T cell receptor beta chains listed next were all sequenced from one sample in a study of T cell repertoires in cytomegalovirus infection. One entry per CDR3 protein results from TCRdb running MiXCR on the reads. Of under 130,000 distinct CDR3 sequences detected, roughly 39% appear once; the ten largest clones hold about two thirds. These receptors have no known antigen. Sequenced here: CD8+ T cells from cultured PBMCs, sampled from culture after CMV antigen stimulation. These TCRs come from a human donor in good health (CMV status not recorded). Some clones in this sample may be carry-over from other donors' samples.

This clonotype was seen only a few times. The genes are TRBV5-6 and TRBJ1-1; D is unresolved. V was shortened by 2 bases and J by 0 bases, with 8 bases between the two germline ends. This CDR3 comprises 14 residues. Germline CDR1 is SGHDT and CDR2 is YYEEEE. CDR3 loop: CASSFGPMNTEAFF. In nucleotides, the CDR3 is TGTGCCAGCAGCTTCGGACCGATGAACACTGAAGCTTTCTTT.

The CDR3 DNA is TGCAGTGCCACAAGACAGGGTGTAGGGGAGACCCAGTACTTC. Translation gives CSATRQGVGETQYF. The chain recombines TRBV20-1 with TRBJ2-5; 7 nucleotides match TRBD1. This CDR3 has 14 residues. The V gene's germline CDR1 is DFQATT and CDR2 SNEGSKA (reference sequence). The junction had 12 bases not matched to a gene; V was cut back by 6 bases and J by 5 bases.

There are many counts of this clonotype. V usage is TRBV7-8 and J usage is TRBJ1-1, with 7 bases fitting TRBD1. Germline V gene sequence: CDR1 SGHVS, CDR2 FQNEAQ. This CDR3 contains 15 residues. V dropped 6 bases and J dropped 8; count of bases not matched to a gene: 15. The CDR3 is CASSYQDRPGREAFF. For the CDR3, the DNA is TGTGCCAGCAGTTACCAGGACAGGCCAGGCAGAGAAGCTTTCTTT.

CDR3 sequence (DNA): TGTGCCAGCGGGGGGATTGACGGGGGCTACACCTTC. It translates to CASGGIDGGYTF. The chain combines TRBV2 with TRBJ1-2, with D perhaps matching TRBD1 (5 bases). Trimming left V 8 bases short and J 8 bases short, with 15 bases between. The CDR3 consists of 12 residues. Germline CDR1 is SNHLY and CDR2 is FYNNEI.

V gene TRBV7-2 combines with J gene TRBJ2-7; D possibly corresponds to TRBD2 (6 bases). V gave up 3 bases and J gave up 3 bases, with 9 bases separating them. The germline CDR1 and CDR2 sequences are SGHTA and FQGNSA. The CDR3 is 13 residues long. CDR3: CASSFRLGYEQYF. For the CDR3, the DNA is TGTGCCAGCAGCTTCCGACTAGGCTACGAGCAGTACTTC.

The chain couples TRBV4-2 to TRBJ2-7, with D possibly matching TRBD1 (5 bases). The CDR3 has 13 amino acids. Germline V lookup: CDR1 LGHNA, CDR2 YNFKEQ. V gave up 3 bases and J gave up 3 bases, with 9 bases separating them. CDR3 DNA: TGTGCCAGCAGCCATCGCGGACACTACGAGCAGTACTTC. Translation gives CASSHRGHYEQYF.

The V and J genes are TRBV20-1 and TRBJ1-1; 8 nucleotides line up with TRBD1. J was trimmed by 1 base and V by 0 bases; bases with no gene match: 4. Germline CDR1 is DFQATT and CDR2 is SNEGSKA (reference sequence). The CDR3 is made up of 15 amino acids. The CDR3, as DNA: TGCAGTGCTAGAGATCTACAGGGGGGGAACACTGAAGCTTTCTTT. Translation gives CSARDLQGGNTEAFF.

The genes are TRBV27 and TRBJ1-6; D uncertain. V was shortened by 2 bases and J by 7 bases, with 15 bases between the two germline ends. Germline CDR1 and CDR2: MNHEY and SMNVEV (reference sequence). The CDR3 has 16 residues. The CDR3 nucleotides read TGTGCCAGCAGTTTAGGGAGAGGGATGGGAAATTCACCCCTCCACTTT. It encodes CASSLGRGMGNSPLHF.

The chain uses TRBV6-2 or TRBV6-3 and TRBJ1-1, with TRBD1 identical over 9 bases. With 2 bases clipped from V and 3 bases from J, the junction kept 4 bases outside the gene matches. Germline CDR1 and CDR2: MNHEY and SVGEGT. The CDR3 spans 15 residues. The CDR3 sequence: CASSYARTGDTEAFF. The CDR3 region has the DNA TGTGCCAGCAGTTACGCGAGGACAGGGGACACTGAAGCTTTCTTT.

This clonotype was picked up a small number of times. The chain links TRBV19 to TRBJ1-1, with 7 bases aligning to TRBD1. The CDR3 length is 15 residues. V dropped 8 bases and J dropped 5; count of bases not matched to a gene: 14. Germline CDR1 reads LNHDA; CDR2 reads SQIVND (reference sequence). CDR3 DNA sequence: TGTGCCAGTTTCCATCCGGGACAGTCAGGGACTGAAGCTTTCTTT. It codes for CASFHPGQSGTEAFF.

The DNA of the CDR3 is TGTGCCAGCAGCCTCTCGGATAGAGCACCCAACATGCAACTGTTTTTT. This codes for CASSLSDRAPNMQLFF. The gene calls are TRBV25-1 and TRBJ1-4; D uncertain. Trimming removed 6 bases from V and 12 bases from J, with 26 bases in between. In germline, CDR1 is MGHDK, CDR2 SYGVNS. This CDR3 contains 16 residues.

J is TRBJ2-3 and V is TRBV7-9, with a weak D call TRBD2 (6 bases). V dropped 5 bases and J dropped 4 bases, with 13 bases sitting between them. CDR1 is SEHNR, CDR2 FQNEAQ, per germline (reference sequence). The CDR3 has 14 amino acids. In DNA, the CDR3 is TGTGCCAGCAGCGCGGCCGGGGGTCCAGATACGCAGTATTTT. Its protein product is CASSAAGGPDTQYF.

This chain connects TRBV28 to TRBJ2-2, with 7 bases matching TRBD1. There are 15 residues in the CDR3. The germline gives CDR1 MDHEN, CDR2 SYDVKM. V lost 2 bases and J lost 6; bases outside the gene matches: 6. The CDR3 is CASSLGGQISGELFF. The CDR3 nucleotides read TGTGCCAGCAGTTTAGGGGGACAGATTTCCGGGGAGCTGTTTTTT. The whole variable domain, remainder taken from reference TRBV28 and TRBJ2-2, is DVKVTQSSRYLVKRTGEKVFLECVQDMDHENMFWYRQDPGLGLRLIYFSYDVKMKEKGDIPEGYSVSREKKERFSLILESASTNQTSMYLCASSLGGQISGELFFGEGSRLTVL.

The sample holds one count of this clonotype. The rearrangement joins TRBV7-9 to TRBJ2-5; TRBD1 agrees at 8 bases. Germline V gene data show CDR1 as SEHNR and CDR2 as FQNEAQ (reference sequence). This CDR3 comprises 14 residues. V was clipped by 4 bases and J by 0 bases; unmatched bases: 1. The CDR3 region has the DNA TGTGCCAGCAGCTCGGACAGGGACCAAGAGACCCAGTACTTC. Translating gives CASSSDRDQETQYF.

The CDR3 is CASSLRSASTDTQYF. The CDR3, as DNA: TGTGCCAGCAGTTTAAGGTCAGCCAGCACAGATACGCAGTATTTT. The V call is TRBV28, the J call TRBJ2-3; D call uncertain. This CDR3 comprises 15 residues. Trimming removed 2 bases at V and 0 bases at J, with 9 bases between. Germline V CDR1 and CDR2: MDHEN, SYDVKM.

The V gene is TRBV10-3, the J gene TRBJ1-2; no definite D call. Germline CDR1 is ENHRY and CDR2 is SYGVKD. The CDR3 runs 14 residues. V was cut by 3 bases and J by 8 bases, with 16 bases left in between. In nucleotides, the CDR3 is TGTGCCATCAGTGAATTGGGGTTCGGTTACGGCTACACCTTC. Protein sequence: CAISELGFGYGYTF.

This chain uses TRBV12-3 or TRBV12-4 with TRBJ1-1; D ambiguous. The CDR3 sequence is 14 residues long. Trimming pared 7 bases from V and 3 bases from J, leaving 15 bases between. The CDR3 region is CASKGPGRDTEAFF. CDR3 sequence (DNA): TGTGCCAGCAAAGGGCCCGGACGGGACACTGAAGCTTTCTTT.

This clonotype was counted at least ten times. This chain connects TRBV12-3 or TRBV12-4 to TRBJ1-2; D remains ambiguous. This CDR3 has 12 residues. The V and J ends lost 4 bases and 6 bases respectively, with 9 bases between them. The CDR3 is CASSYTEDGYTF. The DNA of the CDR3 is TGTGCCAGCAGTTATACGGAGGATGGCTACACCTTC.

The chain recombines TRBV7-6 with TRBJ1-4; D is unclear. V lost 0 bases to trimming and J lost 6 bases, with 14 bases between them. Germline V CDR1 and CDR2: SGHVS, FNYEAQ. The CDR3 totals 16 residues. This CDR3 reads CASSLAGPQADEKLFF. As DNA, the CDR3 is TGTGCCAGCAGCTTAGCCGGGCCGCAGGCGGATGAAAAACTGTTTTTT. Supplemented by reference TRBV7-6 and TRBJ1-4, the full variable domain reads GAGVSQSPRYKVTKRGQDVALRCDPISGHVSLYWYRQALGQGPEFLTYFNYEAQQDKSGLPNDRFSAERPEGSISTLTIQRTEQRDSAMYRCASSLAGPQADEKLFFGSGTQLSVL.

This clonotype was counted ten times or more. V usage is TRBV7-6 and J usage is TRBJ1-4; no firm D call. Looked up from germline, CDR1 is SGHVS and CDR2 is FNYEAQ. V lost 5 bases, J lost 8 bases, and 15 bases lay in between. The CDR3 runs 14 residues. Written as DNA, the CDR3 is TGTGCCAGCAGCCAGACACCTTTGGGGGAAAAACTGTTTTTT. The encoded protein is CASSQTPLGEKLFF.

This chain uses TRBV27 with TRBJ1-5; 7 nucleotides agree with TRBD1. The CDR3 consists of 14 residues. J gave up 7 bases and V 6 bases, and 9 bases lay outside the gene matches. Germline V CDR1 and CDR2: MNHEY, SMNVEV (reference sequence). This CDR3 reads CASRPGRGQQPQHF. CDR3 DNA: TGTGCCAGCAGACCCGGAAGGGGGCAACAGCCCCAGCATTTT.

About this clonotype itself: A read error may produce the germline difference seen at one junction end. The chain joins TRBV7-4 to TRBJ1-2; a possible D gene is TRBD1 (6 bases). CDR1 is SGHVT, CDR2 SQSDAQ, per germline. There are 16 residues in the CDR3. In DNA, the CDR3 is TGTGCCAGCGGCTTAGCGCTCTCGGACAGCCTGTATGGCTACACCTTC. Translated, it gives CASGLALSDSLYGYTF.

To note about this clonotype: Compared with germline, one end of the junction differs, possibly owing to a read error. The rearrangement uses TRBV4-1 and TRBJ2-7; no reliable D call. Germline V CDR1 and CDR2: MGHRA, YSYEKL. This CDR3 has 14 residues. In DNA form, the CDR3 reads TGCGCCAGCACCACCACCCTTGGCTCCGACGAGCAGTACTTC. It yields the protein CASTTTLGSDEQYF.

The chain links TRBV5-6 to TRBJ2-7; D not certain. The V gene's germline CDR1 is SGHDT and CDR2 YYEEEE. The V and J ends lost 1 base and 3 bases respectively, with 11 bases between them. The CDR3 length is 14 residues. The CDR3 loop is CASSLIRAGYEQYF. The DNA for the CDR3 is TGTGCCAGCAGCTTGATAAGGGCAGGCTACGAGCAGTACTTC.

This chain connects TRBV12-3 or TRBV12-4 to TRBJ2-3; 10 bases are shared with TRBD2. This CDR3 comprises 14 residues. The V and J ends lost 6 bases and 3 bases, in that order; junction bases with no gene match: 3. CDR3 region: CASRPSGGTDTQYF. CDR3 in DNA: TGTGCCAGCAGACCTAGCGGGGGAACAGATACGCAGTATTTT.

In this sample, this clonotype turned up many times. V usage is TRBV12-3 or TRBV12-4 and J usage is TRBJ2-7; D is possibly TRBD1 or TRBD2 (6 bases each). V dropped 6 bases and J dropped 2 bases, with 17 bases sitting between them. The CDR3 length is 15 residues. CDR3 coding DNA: TGTGCCAGCAGCCCTGTAGGGGGGTTGACCTACGAGCAGTACTTC. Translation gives CASSPVGGLTYEQYF.

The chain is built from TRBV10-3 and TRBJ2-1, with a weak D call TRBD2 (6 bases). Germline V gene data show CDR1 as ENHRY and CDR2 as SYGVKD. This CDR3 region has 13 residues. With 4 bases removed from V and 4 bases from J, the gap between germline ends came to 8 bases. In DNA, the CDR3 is TGTGCCATCAGTGGGGGGGTGTACAATGAGCAGTTCTTC. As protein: CAISGGVYNEQFF.

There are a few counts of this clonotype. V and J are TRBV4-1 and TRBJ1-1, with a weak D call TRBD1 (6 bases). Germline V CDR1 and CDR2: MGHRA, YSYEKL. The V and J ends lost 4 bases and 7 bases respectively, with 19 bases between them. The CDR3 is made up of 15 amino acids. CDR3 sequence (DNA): TGCGCCAGCAGCCTTTCTCCCGGGGGCGACCTTGAAGCTTTCTTT. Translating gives CASSLSPGGDLEAFF.

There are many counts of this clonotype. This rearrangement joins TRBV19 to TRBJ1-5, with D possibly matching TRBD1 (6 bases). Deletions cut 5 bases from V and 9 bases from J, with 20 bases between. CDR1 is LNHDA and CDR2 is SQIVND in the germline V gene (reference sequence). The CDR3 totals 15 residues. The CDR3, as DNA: TGTGCCAGTAGTCTTGGGACACCGCCTTTAGGGCCCCAGCATTTT. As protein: CASSLGTPPLGPQHF.

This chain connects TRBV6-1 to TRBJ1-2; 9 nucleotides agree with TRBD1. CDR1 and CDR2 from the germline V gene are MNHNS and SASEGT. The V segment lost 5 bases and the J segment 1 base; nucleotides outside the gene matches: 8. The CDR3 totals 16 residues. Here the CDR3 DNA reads TGTGCCAGCAGTTACCCTGACAGGGGGGGTAACTATGGCTACACCTTC. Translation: CASSYPDRGGNYGYTF.

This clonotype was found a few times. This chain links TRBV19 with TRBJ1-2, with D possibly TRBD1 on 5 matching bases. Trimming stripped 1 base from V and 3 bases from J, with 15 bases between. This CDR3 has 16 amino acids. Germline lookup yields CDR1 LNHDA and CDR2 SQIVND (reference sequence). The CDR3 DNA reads TGTGCCAGTAGTATAGGGGAAAACAGGAATTACTATGGCTACACCTTC. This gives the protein CASSIGENRNYYGYTF.